The clone carrying this T cell receptor (beta chain) was counted between two and nine times. Trimming removed 1 base from V and 2 bases from J; junction bases left unmatched: 6. The CDR3 contains 16 residues. CDR1 is MDHEN, CDR2 SYDVKM, per germline. Original methodology: Reference gene primer amplification in the assay estimated nucleated cell counts. TCRdb's table, derived via immunoSEQ multiplex PCR, lists solely in-frame clones and lacks some. V and J calls and clone size are copied from that table; D and trimming were computed from the DNA. This table holds tens of thousands of clones, more than 70% found once. This record belongs to a study of blood T cell repertoires in COVID-19. At the level of the study: Material from acute and convalescent COVID-19 was sourced from the United States, Italy and Spain. T cells, B-cell-depleted T cells, or PBMCs supplied cDNA or gDNA.

This sequence was found in a human donor in a cohort sampled during active COVID-19. The rearrangement links TRBV28 to TRBJ2-7; 9 bases line up with TRBD2. The specimen sequenced was peripheral blood. CDR3 coding DNA: TGTGCCAGCAGTTTATCCCTAGCGGGGCTAACCTACGAGCAGTACTTC. Protein: CASSLSLAGLTYEQYF.